The clone carrying this T cell receptor (beta chain) was seen repeatedly, ten times or more. Its matching antigen is unknown. It was through 5'RACE template switching that TCR cDNA was made, with a universal primer site and UMIs added. TCRdb reprocessed the 5' RACE reads with MiXCR, giving one entry per CDR3 protein. This table has around 65,000 distinct CDR3 sequences, 4.5% to 7.5% appearing once. This entry is derived from a study of T cells after yellow fever vaccination. Findings of the study overall: The study found a weaker secondary response that peaked faster, day 5 versus 15. Overlap between CD4 and CD8 compartments was detected for a small share of clonotypes.

The CDR3 spans 15 residues. Trimming left V 3 bases short and J 5 bases short, with 17 bases between. CDR1 SGHNT and CDR2 YYREEE come from the germline V gene (reference sequence). The V call is TRBV5-4, the J call TRBJ1-1; D call uncertain. The TCR originated in a young man who received the YFV17D yellow fever vaccine. The sample consisted of CD4+ T cells sorted from PBMCs, taken roughly 14 days after the first yellow fever vaccination. The DNA of the CDR3 is TGTGCCAGCAGCTCCTCAAGAGGGATCGGGACTGAAGCTTTCTTT. This sequence encodes CASSSSRGIGTEAFF.